The 20 T cell receptor beta chains given below trace back to one sample, sequenced in a study of regulatory T cells in long-lasting Graves disease. Time point of the sample: persistent/refractory GD, antithyroid drugs over 5 years with positive TRAb. From RNA extracted from PBMCs, the TCR library was made. Assembly of TCR beta libraries relied on iRepertoire HTBI primers together with Arm-PCR of CDR3 regions. TCRdb used MiXCR to reprocess the multiplex PCR reads, holding one entry per CDR3 protein. The sample records about 430,000 distinct CDR3 sequences, over 20% being singletons. The specimen was peripheral blood mononuclear cells (PBMCs), collected when the disease was refractory, from a patient treated with antithyroid drugs. The source of these receptors is a female donor with Graves disease.

This clonotype was seen at least ten times. CDR3 sequence reads: CASSYSGRTYEQYF. The CDR3, as DNA: TGTGCCAGCAGTTATAGCGGGAGGACCTACGAGCAGTACTTC. This chain links TRBV3-1 with TRBJ2-7; 10 bases are shared with TRBD2. This CDR3 is built from 14 residues. V lost 6 bases to trimming and J lost 2 bases; unmatched junction nucleotides: 4. CDR1 is LGHDT, CDR2 YNNKEL, per germline (reference sequence).

The chain couples TRBV4-1 to TRBJ2-3; 11 bases align to TRBD1. Germline assignment: CDR1 MGHRA and CDR2 YSYEKL. After removal of 10 bases from V and 7 bases from J, the junction contained 4 bases not matched to a gene. The CDR3 covers 12 residues. CDR3 bases: TGCGCCACCGGACAGGGGGCAAATACGCAGTATTTT. The encoded protein is CATGQGANTQYF.

This clonotype was seen ten or more times. The chain is built from TRBV25-1 and TRBJ1-2, with no clear D. V was shortened by 2 bases and J by 4 bases, with 8 bases between the two germline ends. This CDR3 spans 13 amino acids. CDR1 and CDR2 (germline): MGHDK, SYGVNS. DNA of the CDR3: TGTGCCAGCAGTGAAGTAGTAGGCTATGGCTACACCTTC. As protein: CASSEVVGYGYTF.

This clonotype was observed at least ten times. The rearrangement joins TRBV12-3 or TRBV12-4 to TRBJ2-2; maybe TRBD1 (5 bases). This CDR3 has 14 residues. The V end lost 1 base, the J end lost 6 bases, and 9 bases lay between the germline ends. CDR3 sequence (DNA): TGTGCCAGCAGTTTAGGACAGCACCCCGGGGAGCTGTTTTTT. Protein: CASSLGQHPGELFF.

The rearrangement uses TRBV5-1 and TRBJ1-1; 12 bases map to TRBD1. With 4 bases clipped from V and 1 base from J, the junction kept 5 bases outside the gene matches. Germline values: CDR1 SGHRS, CDR2 YFSETQ. The CDR3 extends over 16 amino acids. The CDR3 spells CASSVGTGGANTEAFF. CDR3 sequence (DNA): TGCGCCAGCAGCGTCGGGACAGGGGGCGCGAACACTGAAGCTTTCTTT. The variable domain in full, with the rest retrieved from reference TRBV5-1 and TRBJ1-1, is KAGVTQTPRYLIKTRGQQVTLSCSPISGHRSVSWYQQTPGQGLQFLFEYFSETQRNKGNFPGRFSGRQFSNSRSEMNVSTLELGDSALYLCASSVGTGGANTEAFFGQGTRLTVV.

The genes are TRBV5-6 and TRBJ2-7; 7 bases match TRBD2. CDR1 is SGHDT, CDR2 YYEEEE, per germline. The CDR3 has 14 residues. Trimming removed 6 bases from V and 0 bases from J; junction bases left unmatched: 6. Here the CDR3 reads CASKRRGTSYEQYF. The CDR3, as DNA: TGTGCCAGCAAGCGGCGGGGGACCTCCTACGAGCAGTACTTC.

This clonotype was found once. The rearrangement joins TRBV3-1 to TRBJ2-7; D remains unclear. CDR1 and CDR2 from the germline V gene are LGHDT and YNNKEL (reference sequence). V was shortened by 4 bases and J by 2 bases, with 9 bases between the two germline ends. This CDR3 has 13 amino acids. The CDR3 region is CASSPTPAYEQYF. The DNA of the CDR3 is TGTGCCAGCAGCCCTACACCGGCCTACGAGCAGTACTTC.

To note about this clonotype: A much larger clone differs from this one at a single base, so this may be a read error. The genes are TRBV12-3 or TRBV12-4 and TRBJ2-5; 7 bases agree with TRBD2. This CDR3 has 16 residues. After removal of 7 bases from V and 1 base from J, the junction contained 12 bases not matched to a gene. CDR3 DNA sequence: TGTGCCAGCAAGCGGGGCGGGATAACCATCCAAGAGACCCAGTACTTC. It specifies CASKRGGITIQETQYF.

Note on this clonotype: With a much larger clone just one base away, this may be a read error. The chain couples TRBV5-1 to TRBJ1-1; D not resolved. Trimming took off 5 bases at V and 10 bases at J, with 15 bases between the two ends. Germline V CDR1 and CDR2: SGHRS, YFSETQ. The CDR3 totals 12 residues. CDR3 coding DNA: TGCGCCAGCAGAGGTCCGACGGATATAGCTTTCTTT. As protein: CASRGPTDIAFF.

This clonotype was picked up many times. The chain is built from TRBV27 and TRBJ2-6; no firm D call. Germline V gene sequence: CDR1 MNHEY, CDR2 SMNVEV (reference sequence). The CDR3 contains 16 residues. V was cut by 7 bases and J by 0 bases, with 13 bases left in between. The CDR3: CASKPGANSGANVLTF. CDR3 in DNA: TGTGCCAGCAAGCCAGGAGCCAACTCTGGGGCCAACGTCCTGACTTTC.

This clonotype was seen at least ten times. The chain joins TRBV30 to TRBJ1-2; D gene uncertain. Between the trimmed V and J ends, which lost 2 bases and 8 bases, there was a span of 9 bases. Germline V CDR1 and CDR2: GTSNPN, SVGIG (reference sequence). CDR3 length: 11 amino acids. The CDR3 sequence is CAWSRIDGYTF. The CDR3 DNA sequence: TGTGCCTGGAGTCGGATTGACGGCTACACCTTC.

This clonotype was detected many times. V is TRBV28 and J is TRBJ2-5; 7 bases are a match to TRBD1. Looked up from germline, CDR1 is MDHEN and CDR2 is SYDVKM. This CDR3 region has 15 residues. The V gene end was trimmed by 3 bases and the J gene end by 5 bases; junction bases not matched to a gene: 9. In nucleotides, the CDR3 is TGTGCCAGCAGTTTTGGAACAGGGGTTTGGGAGACCCAGTACTTC. The encoded protein is CASSFGTGVWETQYF.

This clonotype has just a few counts. This rearrangement joins TRBV3-1 to TRBJ2-5, with D possibly matching TRBD2 (5 bases). This CDR3 is 17 amino acids long. From germline, CDR1 is LGHDT and CDR2 YNNKEL (reference sequence). V was pared by 5 bases and J by 1 base, with 20 bases between. CDR3 in DNA: TGTGCCAGCAGCTTCAGATACCTACTAGGCTCCCAAGAGACCCAGTACTTC. Its protein product is CASSFRYLLGSQETQYF.

The chain carries TRBV19 and TRBJ2-2; 10 positions match TRBD1. Germline V gene sequence: CDR1 LNHDA, CDR2 SQIVND (reference sequence). This CDR3 is built from 15 residues. V shed 6 bases, J shed 4 bases, and the junction held 5 bases outside the gene matches. The CDR3 DNA reads TGTGCCAGTAGACCGGGACAGGGGATCACCGGGGAGCTGTTTTTT. Residues: CASRPGQGITGELFF.

The V call is TRBV5-1, the J call TRBJ2-7, with a weak D call TRBD1 (6 bases). Trimming removed 4 bases at V and 2 bases at J, with 13 bases between. CDR3 length equals 14 residues. In germline, CDR1 is SGHRS, CDR2 YFSETQ. CDR3 amino acids: CASSRDTGPYEQYF. In DNA, the CDR3 is TGCGCCAGCAGCCGGGACACAGGGCCCTACGAGCAGTACTTC.

The CDR3 region has the DNA TGCAGTGCCCCGACGACAGGGGCGCAAGGCTACACCTTC. Its protein is CSAPTTGAQGYTF. The chain uses TRBV20-1 and TRBJ1-2; 8 nucleotides line up with TRBD1. Germline V gene data show CDR1 as DFQATT and CDR2 as SNEGSKA (reference sequence). J lost 8 bases, V lost 6 bases, and 11 bases had no gene match. The CDR3 is 13 residues long.

This clonotype appeared many times. This rearrangement joins TRBV6-1 to TRBJ2-7; 11 bases fit TRBD2. V lost 5 bases and J lost 3; bases outside the gene matches: 9. Germline V gene sequence: CDR1 MNHNS, CDR2 SASEGT. CDR3 length: 16 amino acids. CDR3 region: CASSKRGTSGSYEQYF. Written as DNA, the CDR3 is TGTGCCAGCAGTAAACGAGGGACTAGCGGTAGCTACGAGCAGTACTTC.

The table lists this clonotype with many counts. V is TRBV28 and J is TRBJ1-1; TRBD1 matches 9 bases. J lost 0 bases, V lost 6 bases, and 11 bases had no gene match. Germline CDR1 reads MDHEN; CDR2 reads SYDVKM. This CDR3 region has 17 residues. This CDR3 reads CASSRIGQGQMNTEAFF. The CDR3 DNA sequence: TGTGCCAGCAGCCGAATAGGACAGGGGCAAATGAACACTGAAGCTTTCTTT.

This clonotype was seen repeatedly, ten times or more. The chain is built from TRBV18 and TRBJ2-7, with D maybe TRBD1 (6 bases). In germline, CDR1 is KGHSH, CDR2 LQKENI. Between the trimmed V and J ends, which lost 3 bases and 3 bases, there was a span of 9 bases. This CDR3 spans 13 amino acids. This CDR3 is CASSPKDSYEQYF. The CDR3 nucleotides read TGTGCCAGCTCACCGAAGGACAGCTACGAGCAGTACTTC.

In the case of this clonotype: A much larger clone sits a single nucleotide away, making a read error possible. The chain couples TRBV6-2 or TRBV6-3 to TRBJ2-7; TRBD1 matches at 10 bases. The germline CDR1 and CDR2 sequences are MNHEY and SVGEGT. The CDR3 consists of 17 residues. As DNA, the CDR3 is TGTACCAGCAGTTACTCCGCCTCGGGGACAGGGGCCTACGAGCAGTACTTC. It codes for CTSSYSASGTGAYEQYF.